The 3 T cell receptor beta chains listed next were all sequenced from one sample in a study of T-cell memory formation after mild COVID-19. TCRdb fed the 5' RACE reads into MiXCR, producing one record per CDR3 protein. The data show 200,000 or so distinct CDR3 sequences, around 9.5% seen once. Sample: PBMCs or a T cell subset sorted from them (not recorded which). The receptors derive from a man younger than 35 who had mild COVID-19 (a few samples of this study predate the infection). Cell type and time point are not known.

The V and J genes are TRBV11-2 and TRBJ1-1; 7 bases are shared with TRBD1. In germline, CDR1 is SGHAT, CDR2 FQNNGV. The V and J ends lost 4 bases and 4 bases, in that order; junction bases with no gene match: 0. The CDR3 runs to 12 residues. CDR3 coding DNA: TGTGCCAGCAGCTCAGGGGGCACTGAAGCTTTCTTT. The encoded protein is CASSSGGTEAFF.

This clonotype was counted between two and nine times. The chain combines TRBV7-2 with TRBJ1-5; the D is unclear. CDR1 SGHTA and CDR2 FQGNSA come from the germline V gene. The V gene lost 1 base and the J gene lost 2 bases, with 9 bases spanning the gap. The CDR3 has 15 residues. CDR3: CASSLGLAGNQPQHF. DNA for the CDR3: TGTGCCAGCAGCTTAGGGTTGGCGGGCAATCAGCCCCAGCATTTT.

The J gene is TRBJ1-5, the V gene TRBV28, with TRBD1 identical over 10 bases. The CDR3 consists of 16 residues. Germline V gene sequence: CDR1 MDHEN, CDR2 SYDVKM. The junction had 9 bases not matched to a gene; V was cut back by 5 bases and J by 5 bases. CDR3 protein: CASSTAGQGDYQPQHF. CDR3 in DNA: TGTGCCAGCAGTACAGCAGGACAGGGGGACTATCAGCCCCAGCATTTT.